This TCR beta chain was sequenced during a study of Ad26.COV2.S vaccination and SARS-CoV-2 variants. About the study: Participants got Ad26.COV2.S intramuscularly, once or twice 56 days apart. Study conclusions and caveats: Vaccine and placebo recipients had comparable breadth of non-spike TCRs. People given the vaccine had a wider spike-specific TCR breadth than placebo recipients did.

Treatment in this sample: around 19 received Ad26.COV2.S at low or high dose, single or two shots; about 5 received placebo; per-sample allocation not given. Sampling was performed 63 days after the first vaccine or placebo injection. At a Boston site, the person donating was an adult of 18-55 years. To note about this clone: Its target is not known.

CDR1 is LNHDA, CDR2 SQIVND, per germline (reference sequence). Trimming cost V 9 bases and J 3 bases, with 12 bases left between them. The CDR3 consists of 13 residues. Using immunoSEQ multiplex PCR, the repertoire was profiled, and TCRdb retains in-frame clones only, with some absent. The repertoire includes approximately 480,000 clones, roughly nine tenths of them detected once, and 9.5% to 15% sits in the top ten. The specimen was peripheral blood, collected in a trial of Ad26.COV2.S vaccine versus placebo. The clonotype comes from a person between 18 and 59 years old who received the Ad26.COV2.S COVID-19 vaccine or a placebo. The V and J genes are TRBV19 and TRBJ2-1; D assignment may be TRBD1 or TRBD2 (5 bases each). CDR3 amino acids: CASSGTFYNEQFF. CDR3 coding DNA: TGTGCCAGCAGTGGGACGTTCTACAATGAGCAGTTCTTC.